This TCR beta chain was documented in a study of T cell repertoires in cytomegalovirus infection. Looking at the study overall: Recently identified HLA-C-restricted CMV epitopes were among the peptides used. Through public TCR beta signatures, both CMV infection and matching HLA type were indicated. Overall study results and limits: There were carriers of CMV plus the relevant HLA, and cumulative public TCR beta family frequency identified them. It was HLA-C-restricted CMV-specific TCR beta clonotypes that dominated the response ex vivo.

Between the trimmed V and J ends, which lost 0 bases and 4 bases, there was a span of 10 bases. The CDR3 totals 15 residues. Germline CDR1 and CDR2: SGHVS and FNYEAQ. In this sample, this clonotype turned up a few times. The target antigen is unknown. Via MiXCR, TCRdb re-called the reads, giving one row per CDR3 protein. The repertoire holds approximately 1,000,000 distinct CDR3 sequences, with roughly 31% as singletons. This chain joins TRBV7-6 and TRBJ1-5; no clear D gene. This clonotype originated in a human donor in good health (CMV status not recorded). Some clones in this sample may be carry-over from other donors' samples. The starting material was cultured CD8+ T cells from PBMCs, obtained from culture after CMV antigen stimulation. CDR3 residues: CASSLALGWNQPQHF. The CDR3 DNA follows: TGTGCCAGCAGCTTAGCGCTAGGGTGGAATCAGCCCCAGCATTTT.